This T cell receptor beta chain originates from a study of cytomegalovirus exposure and HLA in healthy donors. Germline V lookup: CDR1 LGHNA, CDR2 YSLEER. V gave up 0 bases and J gave up 6 bases, with 8 bases separating them. This CDR3 region has 13 residues. The PCR ran on 60 Vbeta and 13 Jbeta primers. The method was immunoSEQ multiplex PCR; TCRdb's version includes in-frame clones alone and lacks a portion of them. The table shows approximately 72,000 clones, with more than 75% occurring only once. This clone was picked up one time. The chain combines TRBV4-3 with TRBJ1-2; perhaps TRBD1 as D (5 bases). The specimen was PBMCs. This clonotype originated in a man aged 18-30 years in good health and CMV-seronegative. CDR3 in amino acids: CASSQDGGNGYTF. The CDR3 DNA reads as TGCGCCAGCAGCCAAGATGGGGGGAATGGCTACACCTTC.